In its sample, the clone carrying this TCR beta chain was seen a few times. Its antigen is still unknown. Second-dose schedules of about 4 or about 12 weeks were combined. The data were taken from a study of T cell responses to AZD1222 COVID-19 vaccine. Clones were read by immunoSEQ multiplex PCR, and TCRdb kept only the in-frame ones, dropping some. The sample yields tens of thousands of clones, about 92% seen once. This CDR3 has 16 amino acids. Germline CDR1 is PRHDT and CDR2 is FYEKMQ (reference sequence). With 2 bases removed from V and 0 bases from J, the gap between germline ends came to 11 bases. Study results and limitations: Clonal diversity was possibly underestimated, and the donors were mostly white British, with more females. Once two AZD1222 doses were given, Spike-specific TCR breadth and depth went up.

This specimen was peripheral blood, taken 28 days after the second AZD1222 dose. V and J are TRBV13 and TRBJ1-3; D gene unclear. This clonotype was obtained from an adult who received the AZD1222 COVID-19 vaccine. In DNA, the CDR3 is TGTGCCAGCAGCTTATCCGCCAGCAGCTCTGGAAACACCATATATTTT. Translating it yields CASSLSASSSGNTIYF.